Below are 21 T cell receptor beta chains sequenced from a single sample in a study of graft-versus-host responses after intestinal transplantation. The antigens these receptors bind are not known. The method was immunoSEQ multiplex PCR; TCRdb's version includes in-frame clones alone and lacks a portion of them. The sample has 80,000 to 95,000 clones; 75% to 95% are singletons. Here the sequenced sample was unstimulated CD8+ T cells sorted from spleen or lymph node cells, taken before intestinal transplant. Receptors originate from a human donor who received an intestinal transplant.

The V and J genes are TRBV10-1 and TRBJ2-3, with 7 bases fitting TRBD1. CDR3 length equals 15 residues. The V segment lost 5 bases and the J segment 3 bases; nucleotides outside the gene matches: 8. Looked up from germline, CDR1 is WNHNN and CDR2 is SYGVQD (reference sequence). CDR3 sequence (DNA): TGCGCCAGCAGTTCCACAGGGGCCACTACAGATACGCAGTATTTT. Its translation is CASSSTGATTDTQYF.

The chain recombines TRBV7-9 with TRBJ1-2; TRBD1 agrees at 8 bases. Germline-derived CDR1 and CDR2 are SEHNR and FQNEAQ (reference sequence). CDR3 length equals 14 residues. V lost 4 bases and J lost 4; bases outside the gene matches: 5. As DNA, the CDR3 is TGTGCCAGCAGCTCGGCCACAGGGGGCTATGGCTACACCTTC. This codes for CASSSATGGYGYTF. The complete variable domain, with remaining parts taken from reference TRBV7-9 and TRBJ1-2, reads DTGVSQNPRHKITKRGQNVTFRCDPISEHNRLYWYRQTLGQGPEFLTYFQNEAQLEKSRLLSDRFSAERPKGSFSTLEIQRTEQGDSAMYLCASSSATGGYGYTFGSGTRLTVV.

The chain couples TRBV9 to TRBJ2-3, with TRBD2 identical over 13 bases. The germline V gene has CDR1 SGDLS and CDR2 YYNGEE. This CDR3 contains 20 residues. V lost 4 bases and J lost 0; bases outside the gene matches: 14. CDR3 coding DNA: TGTGCCAGCAGCTTGCTGACTAGCGGGGGGCCTCCAGATAGCACAGATACGCAGTATTTT. This translates into CASSLLTSGGPPDSTDTQYF. The variable domain in full, completed from reference TRBV9 and TRBJ2-3, reads DSGVTQTPKHLITATGQRVTLRCSPRSGDLSVYWYQQSLDQGLQFLIQYYNGEERAKGNILERFSAQQFPDLHSELNLSSLELGDSALYFCASSLLTSGGPPDSTDTQYFGPGTRLTVL.

The rearrangement joins TRBV19 to TRBJ2-7; 8 bases map to TRBD1. The J segment lost 5 bases and the V segment lost 2 bases, leaving 8 bases of the junction unmatched. The CDR3 runs to 15 residues. CDR1 and CDR2 (germline): LNHDA, SQIVND (reference sequence). The CDR3 region is CASSIRPDRVDEQYF. The CDR3 DNA reads as TGTGCCAGTAGTATAAGGCCGGACAGGGTCGACGAGCAGTACTTC.

The chain joins TRBV14 to TRBJ2-7; D gene uncertain. The germline CDR1 and CDR2 sequences are SGHDN and FVKESK. V dropped 1 base and J dropped 7 bases, with 5 bases sitting between them. The CDR3 loop spans 11 amino acids. The CDR3 here is CASSQGGEQYF. The DNA of the CDR3 is TGTGCCAGCAGCCAAGGGGGAGAGCAGTACTTC.

V and J are TRBV30 and TRBJ2-7; TRBD2 might be the D (6 bases). Between the trimmed V and J ends, which lost 5 bases and 5 bases, there was a span of 16 bases. Per the germline V gene, CDR1 is GTSNPN and CDR2 is SVGIG (reference sequence). The CDR3 runs 13 residues. As DNA, the CDR3 is TGTGCCTGGGAAATTGCCTCTAGCGACGAGCAGTACTTC. Its protein product is CAWEIASSDEQYF.

CDR3 nucleotide sequence: TGTGCCAGCAGTGAACCGGGTACTCAGCCCCAGCATTTT. It encodes CASSEPGTQPQHF. The rearrangement uses TRBV2 and TRBJ1-5; no clear D. Germline lookup yields CDR1 SNHLY and CDR2 FYNNEI. This CDR3 has 13 residues. V was pared by 2 bases and J by 6 bases, with 8 bases between.

The gene calls are TRBV6-5 and TRBJ1-5; 7 bases line up with TRBD1. This CDR3 is built from 14 residues. Germline V gene data show CDR1 as MNHEY and CDR2 as SVGAGI. With V trimmed by 6 bases and J by 5 bases, 7 bases remained unmatched. The CDR3 sequence: CASRAGQTDQPQHF. The CDR3 DNA is TGTGCCAGCAGAGCGGGACAGACCGATCAGCCCCAGCATTTT.

The V call is TRBV27, the J call TRBJ2-7; 7 bases match TRBD1. Looked up from germline, CDR1 is MNHEY and CDR2 is SMNVEV (reference sequence). V shed 8 bases and J 5 bases; nucleotides not matched to a gene: 12. The CDR3 contains 14 residues. The CDR3 DNA is TGTGCCAGCGCCCTCGGGACAGCGGCGGACGAGCAGTACTTC. It encodes CASALGTAADEQYF.

The genes are TRBV4-1 and TRBJ1-2; TRBD1 might be the D (5 bases). The CDR3 contains 20 residues. Germline values: CDR1 MGHRA, CDR2 YSYEKL. V gave up 1 base and J gave up 7 bases, with 31 bases separating them. CDR3 in DNA: TGCGCCAGCAGCCAAGCGCCGGCACTGTGGGGAAAACAGGCTTTGGGTGGCTACACCTTC. Encoded protein: CASSQAPALWGKQALGGYTF.

The V and J genes are TRBV5-1 and TRBJ2-5; weak D call: TRBD1 (6 bases). CDR3 length: 14 residues. Germline CDR1 and CDR2: SGHRS and YFSETQ. With 4 bases removed from V and 2 bases from J, the gap between germline ends came to 12 bases. The CDR3 loop is CASSTGHLQETQYF. The CDR3 region has the DNA TGCGCCAGCAGCACGGGACACCTGCAAGAGACCCAGTACTTC.

The chain recombines TRBV2 with TRBJ2-1, with TRBD2 identical over 9 bases. This CDR3 region has 13 residues. Germline V CDR1 and CDR2: SNHLY, FYNNEI. V shed 11 bases and J 5 bases; nucleotides not matched to a gene: 7. CDR3 region: CAGETSGNNEQFF. DNA for the CDR3: TGTGCCGGGGAGACTAGCGGAAACAATGAGCAGTTCTTC.

The CDR3 is CSAEGGNEQFF. The CDR3, as DNA: TGCAGTGCAGAGGGGGGTAATGAGCAGTTCTTC. The chain recombines TRBV20-1 with TRBJ2-1; either TRBD1 or TRBD2 may supply D (6 bases each). V dropped 6 bases and J dropped 7 bases, with 10 bases sitting between them. This CDR3 comprises 11 residues. Germline lookup yields CDR1 DFQATT and CDR2 SNEGSKA (reference sequence).

This chain joins TRBV19 and TRBJ2-3, with 8 bases identical to TRBD2. CDR1 LNHDA and CDR2 SQIVND come from the germline V gene (reference sequence). The CDR3 length is 15 residues. J was trimmed by 3 bases and V by 3 bases; bases with no gene match: 5. CDR3 protein: CASSIETSVTDTQYF. CDR3 sequence (DNA): TGTGCCAGTAGTATTGAGACTAGCGTGACAGATACGCAGTATTTT. The full variable domain, with the rest looked up from reference TRBV19 and TRBJ2-3, is DGGITQSPKYLFRKEGQNVTLSCEQNLNHDAMYWYRQDPGQGLRLIYYSQIVNDFQKGDIAEGYSVSREKKESFPLTVTSAQKNPTAFYLCASSIETSVTDTQYFGPGTRLTVL.

This chain connects TRBV5-6 to TRBJ2-7; TRBD2 agrees at 7 bases. The CDR3 extends over 16 amino acids. Germline V gene data show CDR1 as SGHDT and CDR2 as YYEEEE. V was clipped by 0 bases and J by 0 bases; unmatched bases: 6. The CDR3 is CASSLVLAAPSYEQYF. Written as DNA, the CDR3 is TGTGCCAGCAGCTTGGTGCTAGCGGCTCCCTCCTACGAGCAGTACTTC.

The CDR3 DNA follows: TGTGCCAGCAGTTTATCCTGGCTGGCCGGACAGCCGAATCAGCCCCAGCATTTT. Protein: CASSLSWLAGQPNQPQHF. V is TRBV28 and J is TRBJ1-5, with D tentatively TRBD1 (6 bases). CDR3 length: 18 residues. V lost 1 base and J lost 4, with 20 bases in between. CDR1 and CDR2 from the germline V gene are MDHEN and SYDVKM.

The chain couples TRBV10-1 to TRBJ2-1; TRBD2 aligns across 8 bases. Trimming removed 4 bases from V and 8 bases from J; junction bases left unmatched: 7. The CDR3 has 14 residues. From germline, CDR1 is WNHNN and CDR2 SYGVQD (reference sequence). The CDR3 region is CASSAAGGRYEQFF. DNA of the CDR3: TGCGCCAGCAGTGCTGCGGGAGGTCGCTATGAGCAGTTCTTC.

The rearrangement joins TRBV5-6 to TRBJ2-7; tentatively, D is TRBD2 (7 bases). The ends were cut back, 1 base at V and 1 base at J, with 12 bases in the middle. Germline V lookup: CDR1 SGHDT, CDR2 YYEEEE. The CDR3 spans 15 residues. CDR3 protein: CASSLTRGQSYEQYF. CDR3 in DNA: TGTGCCAGCAGCTTGACGCGGGGGCAGTCCTACGAGCAGTACTTC.

The chain joins TRBV4-2 to TRBJ2-7; a weak D match, TRBD2 (6 bases). Trimming removed 4 bases from V and 0 bases from J, with 13 bases in between. The CDR3 has 15 residues. Germline lookup yields CDR1 LGHNA and CDR2 YNFKEQ. The CDR3 protein is CASSPGTSVSYEQYF. The CDR3 DNA sequence: TGTGCCAGCAGCCCTGGGACTTCGGTCTCCTACGAGCAGTACTTC.

The J gene is TRBJ2-5, the V gene TRBV28; no clear D gene. Germline CDR1 MDHEN, CDR2 SYDVKM. Trimming took 10 bases from V and 0 from J, leaving 6 bases between them. The CDR3 sequence is 11 residues long. CDR3 DNA sequence: TGTGCCATCGAGTACCAAGAGACCCAGTACTTC. The encoded protein is CAIEYQETQYF.

The chain uses TRBV2 and TRBJ2-1; the match to TRBD1 covers 9 bases. The V segment lost 6 bases and the J segment 6 bases; nucleotides outside the gene matches: 12. CDR3 length: 16 residues. In germline, CDR1 is SNHLY, CDR2 FYNNEI. In DNA, the CDR3 is TGTGCCAGCAGCGCCCTTAGGGACAGGGTAATCAATGAGCAGTTCTTC. Its translation: CASSALRDRVINEQFF.